The 20 T cell receptor beta chains in this list originate from one sample, sequenced in a study of Graves' ophthalmopathy and Graves' hyperthyroidism. Amplifying from RNA transcripts, the study obtained TCR beta CDR3 regions. HTBI-primed first-round RT-PCR preceded second-round multiplex PCR. TCRdb ran MiXCR on the multiplex PCR reads and lists one entry per CDR3 protein. The sample gives about 410,000 distinct CDR3 sequences, around 20% of which show up once; roughly 1.6% is in the top ten. Sequenced sample: peripheral blood. These receptors came from a woman aged 18-29 years with Graves' ophthalmopathy.

The sample holds many counts of this clonotype. The chain recombines TRBV7-6 with TRBJ2-7; D gene uncertain. The CDR3 consists of 13 residues. The germline CDR1 and CDR2 sequences are SGHVS and FNYEAQ. V was trimmed by 1 base and J by 7 bases, leaving 11 bases between them. The CDR3: CASSLDRPQEQYF. DNA of the CDR3: TGTGCCAGCAGCTTAGACCGGCCCCAAGAGCAGTACTTC.

In this sample, this clonotype turned up many times. This chain connects TRBV6-5 to TRBJ2-5; a weak D match, TRBD2 (6 bases). V was pared by 2 bases and J by 2 bases, with 9 bases between. The CDR3 spans 14 residues. Germline loops: CDR1 MNHEY, CDR2 SVGAGI. CDR3 in amino acids: CASSYVGRQETQYF. As DNA, the CDR3 is TGTGCCAGCAGTTACGTAGGGAGGCAAGAGACCCAGTACTTC.

At least ten counts were recorded for this clonotype. The rearrangement joins TRBV7-2 to TRBJ1-1; D unresolved. CDR3 length: 14 residues. V was clipped by 5 bases and J by 0 bases, with 10 bases between them. The germline gives CDR1 SGHTA, CDR2 FQGNSA. CDR3 sequence: CASSAPFMNTEAFF. The CDR3 coding sequence is TGTGCCAGCAGCGCCCCTTTCATGAACACTGAAGCTTTCTTT.

The chain has TRBV11-1 and TRBJ2-2; perhaps TRBD1 as D (5 bases). The length of the CDR3 is 13 residues. Germline CDR1 is SGHAT and CDR2 is FQDESV (reference sequence). V lost 5 bases and J 5 bases, leaving 9 bases between the germline ends. The CDR3 spells CASSTRQTGELFF. In DNA, the CDR3 is TGTGCCAGCAGCACGCGACAGACCGGGGAGCTGTTTTTT.

This clonotype occurred many times. The chain carries TRBV11-3 and TRBJ2-2; D is ambiguous. The CDR3 is made up of 12 amino acids. Germline V gene lookup returns CDR1 SGHNT and CDR2 YENEEA. Trimming left V 5 bases short and J 5 bases short, with 6 bases between. CDR3 sequence: CASSRRTGELFF. The CDR3 bases are TGTGCCAGCAGCAGGAGAACCGGGGAGCTGTTTTTT.

This clonotype was picked up many times. A much larger clone is a single base away; this may be a read error. V and J are TRBV14 and TRBJ1-1; no reliable D call. Germline V gene lookup returns CDR1 SGHDN and CDR2 FVKESK. The CDR3 is made up of 12 amino acids. The germline V and J ends were trimmed by 3 bases and 9 bases, with 11 bases remaining between them. The DNA for the CDR3 is TGTGCCAGCAGCCAGTCAGCGGGGAAAGCTTTCTTT. Protein sequence: CASSQSAGKAFF.

V and J are TRBV12-3 or TRBV12-4 and TRBJ1-5, with 8 bases fitting TRBD1. J gave up 1 base and V 6 bases, and 5 bases lay outside the gene matches. This CDR3 comprises 15 residues. The CDR3 sequence is CASSGGQASNQPQHF. DNA of the CDR3: TGTGCCAGCAGCGGGGGACAGGCAAGCAATCAGCCCCAGCATTTT.

V gene TRBV19 combines with J gene TRBJ2-4, with D possibly being TRBD2 (6 bases). V was pared by 0 bases and J by 3 bases, with 15 bases between. From germline, CDR1 is LNHDA and CDR2 SQIVND (reference sequence). The CDR3 covers 17 residues. CDR3 sequence (DNA): TGTGCCAGTAGTATAGATTGGGGGAGGAGGATCAAAAACATTCAGTACTTC. This codes for CASSIDWGRRIKNIQYF.

At least ten counts were recorded for this clonotype. The V and J genes are TRBV20-1 and TRBJ1-5; D not resolved. The CDR3 sequence is 14 residues long. V was clipped by 3 bases and J by 2 bases, with 11 bases between them. CDR1 and CDR2 from the germline V gene are DFQATT and SNEGSKA (reference sequence). CDR3 loop: CSASRLEGNQPQHF. The CDR3 DNA sequence: TGCAGTGCTAGCCGGTTAGAAGGCAATCAGCCCCAGCATTTT.

The CDR3 sequence: CASSLGVPGITGELFF. CDR3 DNA: TGTGCCAGCAGCTTAGGGGTCCCAGGAATCACCGGGGAGCTGTTTTTT. The gene calls are TRBV11-2 and TRBJ2-2; D is uncertain. Looked up from germline, CDR1 is SGHAT and CDR2 is FQNNGV. The CDR3 totals 16 residues. Trimming took 1 base from V and 4 from J, leaving 13 bases between them.

This clonotype was seen repeatedly, ten times or more. J is TRBJ1-1 and V is TRBV12-3 or TRBV12-4, with 7 bases that match TRBD1. Trimming took 4 bases from V and 5 from J; bases not matched to a gene: 13. This CDR3 comprises 16 residues. CDR3 region: CASSYGGGTAGTEAFF. CDR3 sequence (DNA): TGTGCCAGCAGTTATGGCGGCGGGACAGCGGGAACTGAAGCTTTCTTT.

This clonotype has a count of ten or more. The chain uses TRBV12-3 or TRBV12-4 and TRBJ1-2; D unclear. The CDR3 totals 19 residues. Between the trimmed V and J ends, which lost 4 bases and 1 base, there was a span of 25 bases. CDR3 region: CASSWKRRVAPHHNYGYTF. In nucleotides, the CDR3 is TGTGCCAGCAGTTGGAAGAGGAGGGTAGCTCCTCACCATAACTATGGCTACACCTTC.

This clonotype was detected many times. The gene calls are TRBV29-1 and TRBJ2-5; D not certain. This CDR3 contains 15 residues. Germline V gene lookup returns CDR1 SQVTM and CDR2 ANQGSEA. V lost 4 bases and J lost 1, with 16 bases in between. The CDR3: CSVVGPDGSQETQYF. The CDR3, as DNA: TGCAGCGTTGTAGGTCCCGACGGATCCCAAGAGACCCAGTACTTC.

This clonotype was picked up many times. The chain uses TRBV7-9 and TRBJ2-7; TRBD1 agrees at 9 bases. After removal of 2 bases from V and 3 bases from J, the junction contained 5 bases not matched to a gene. Germline assignment: CDR1 SEHNR and CDR2 FQNEAQ (reference sequence). The CDR3 length is 15 residues. CDR3 sequence: CASSLIGTGNYEQYF. CDR3 bases: TGTGCCAGCAGCTTAATCGGGACAGGGAACTACGAGCAGTACTTC.

This clonotype was observed at least ten times. V is TRBV7-3 and J is TRBJ2-2, with no clear D. Between the trimmed V and J ends, which lost 4 bases and 2 bases, there was a span of 11 bases. Germline loops: CDR1 SGHTA, CDR2 FQGTGA. The CDR3 sequence is 15 residues long. This CDR3 is CASSSTPSNTGELFF. The CDR3 DNA follows: TGTGCCAGCAGCTCAACCCCCAGCAACACCGGGGAGCTGTTTTTT.

This chain uses TRBV7-8 with TRBJ1-2; D remains ambiguous. Trimming left V 5 bases short and J 4 bases short, with 14 bases between. The CDR3 extends over 14 amino acids. Germline V gene sequence: CDR1 SGHVS, CDR2 FQNEAQ. The CDR3 DNA reads as TGTGCCAGCAGCCCCCAACCGGACGGCTATGGCTACACCTTC. It yields the protein CASSPQPDGYGYTF.

This clonotype was seen ten or more times. CDR3 DNA: TGTGCCAGCAGTCGACAATTTCACGGTTGGGAAGAGACCCAGTACTTC. This gives the protein CASSRQFHGWEETQYF. The chain links TRBV6-2 or TRBV6-3 to TRBJ2-5, with D unclear. Germline lookup yields CDR1 MNHEY and CDR2 SVGEGT. Trimming left V 5 bases short and J 3 bases short, with 19 bases between. The CDR3 length is 16 residues.

This clonotype came up many times. The CDR3 coding sequence is TGTGCCTGGAAGGGGCAGGGTGCGGGTTCACCCCTCCACTTT. It specifies CAWKGQGAGSPLHF. The chain has TRBV30 and TRBJ1-6; possible D gene TRBD1, 5 bases. This CDR3 is built from 14 residues. Germline CDR1 is GTSNPN and CDR2 is SVGIG (reference sequence). V was pared by 4 bases and J by 9 bases, with 16 bases between.

For this clonotype: One junction end does not reproduce the germline sequence, and a read error may be involved. This chain uses TRBV6-1 with TRBJ2-7; a possible D gene is TRBD2 (6 bases). This CDR3 region has 14 residues. Germline V gene sequence: CDR1 MNHNS, CDR2 SASEGT. DNA for the CDR3: TGTGCCAGCAGTGAACAGGGTACGGGGGATGAGCGGTACTTC. This codes for CASSEQGTGDERYF.

This clonotype has only a few counts. J is TRBJ2-7 and V is TRBV3-1; TRBD2 aligns across 9 bases. The CDR3 sequence is 19 residues long. J lost 2 bases, V lost 3 bases, and 17 bases had no gene match. The germline gives CDR1 LGHDT, CDR2 YNNKEL (reference sequence). CDR3 DNA: TGTGCCAGCAGCCATGCTTCGGGGAGGCGGGAGGGTACAACCTACGAGCAGTACTTC. It is translated as CASSHASGRREGTTYEQYF.